This T cell receptor beta chain was sequenced in a study of response to subunit inactivated influenza vaccine listed by TCRdb under 2018. Notes on the research overall: To follow how T cells responded to a trivalent subunit inactivated influenza vaccine, the researchers relied on deep quantitative profiling of the T cell receptor repertoire. Study-wide conclusions, independent of this receptor: The authors suggested that each seasonal influenza vaccination may recruit only a limited number of new T cells.

Note on this clonotype: Its antigen remains unidentified. No base qualities exist here, and no much larger clone lies one base off it.

CDR1 and CDR2 were assigned from the germline V gene (reference sequence) as SEHNR and FQNEAQ. A distance of 19 bases separates the germline ends of V and J, which lose 5 bases and 8 bases respectively. The CDR3 measures 15 amino acids from cysteine to phenylalanine. Only CDR3 DNA is held: 45 bases, read in frame from base 1. Library construction relied on RT-PCR. For sequencing, an Illumina HiSeq 2500 was employed. The public reads were quality trimmed at Q25 with fastp and then assembled into clones with MiXCR by TCRdb, keeping productive beta chains. Rows merge per CDR3 protein into single entries with the most common DNA and genes. Here the sample has approximately 500,000 distinct CDR3 sequences; around 13% occur a single time. The ten top clones hold 11% of the sample.

The origin of this receptor is a man aged 45-65 years who received an inactivated influenza vaccine. Donor details come from another sample of the same person, matched by shared clones. Recombination joined TRBV7-9 with TRBJ2-1; the best D guess is TRBD2, with 6 bases matching. This specimen consisted of PBMCs from blood, obtained 11 to 12 days after vaccination. CDR3 protein: CASSRTGDWLDEQFF. The nucleotide sequence is TGTGCCAGCAGCCGGACGGGAGATTGGCTGGATGAGCAGTTCTTC.